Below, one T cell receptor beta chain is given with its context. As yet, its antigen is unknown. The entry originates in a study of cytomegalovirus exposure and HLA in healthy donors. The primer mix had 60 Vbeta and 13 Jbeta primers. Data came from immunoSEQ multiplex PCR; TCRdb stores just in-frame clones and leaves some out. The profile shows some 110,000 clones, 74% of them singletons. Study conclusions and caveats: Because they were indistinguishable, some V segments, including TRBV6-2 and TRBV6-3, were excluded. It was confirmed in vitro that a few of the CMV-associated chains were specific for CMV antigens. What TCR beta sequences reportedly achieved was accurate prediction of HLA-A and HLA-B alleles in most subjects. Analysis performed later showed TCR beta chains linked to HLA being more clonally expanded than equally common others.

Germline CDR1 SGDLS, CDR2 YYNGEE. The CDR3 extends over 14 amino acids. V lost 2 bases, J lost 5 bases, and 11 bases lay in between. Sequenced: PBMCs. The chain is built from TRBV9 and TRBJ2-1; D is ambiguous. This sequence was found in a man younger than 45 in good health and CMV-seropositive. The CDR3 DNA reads TGTGCCAGCAGCGTCCTTCGACAAGACAATGAGCAGTTCTTC. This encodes CASSVLRQDNEQFF.